These T cell receptor beta chains were read from a single sample in a study of blood T cell repertoires in COVID-19. Generated by immunoSEQ multiplex PCR, the TCRdb table keeps only in-frame clones and is missing some. The sample has a few hundred thousand clones; about four fifths are singletons. Input material: peripheral blood. The receptors here all came from a man aged 80 or over with acute or convalescent COVID-19. CDR3s include the opening cysteine and the closing phenylalanine or tryptophan. A D gene is named only where the DNA matches it firmly. Only some rows state a clone size, as once, few, many or a class for expanded clones.

V gene,D gene,clone size,J gene,CDR3 DNA,CDR3 protein
TRBV24-1,TRBD1,NA,TRBJ1-2,TGTGCCACCAGTGATGCCAGGACAGGGAGAATAGGTGGCTACACCTTC,CATSDARTGRIGGYTF
TRBV11-3,TRBD2,NA,TRBJ2-2,TGTGCCAGCAGCCGCCGACTAGCGGGGTTCACCGGGGAGCTGTTTTTT,CASSRRLAGFTGELFF
TRBV19,TRBD2,few,TRBJ2-1,TGTGCCAGTAGTAAAACGAGCGGGGCCACCTACAATGAGCAGTTCTTC,CASSKTSGATYNEQFF
TRBV28,TRBD1,once,TRBJ2-1,TGTGCCAGCAGTCTGCAGGGGGCGCCTAGGAATGAGCAGTTCTTC,CASSLQGAPRNEQFF
TRBV18,NA,NA,TRBJ1-1,TGTGCCAGCTCACCACCGAATCGGGGATGGGAGAACACTGAAGCTTTCTTT,CASSPPNRGWENTEAFF
TRBV13,NA,NA,TRBJ1-6,TGTGCCAGCAGCTCCTCGTGGGGGGGTCGGTTTAATTCACCCCTCCACTTT,CASSSSWGGRFNSPLHF
TRBV12-5,TRBD1,NA,TRBJ2-1,TGTGCTAGTGGCCCTCTCCAGGGGGCCTACAATGAGCAGTTCTTC,CASGPLQGAYNEQFF
TRBV3-1/TRBV3-2,NA,NA,TRBJ2-7,TGTGCCAGCAGCCAAAGTCCCAGCTCCTACGAGCAGTACTTC,CASSQSPSSYEQYF
TRBV2,NA,NA,TRBJ2-7,TGTGCCAGCAGTGTTGCAGGGTGGGGCTCCTACGAGCAGTACTTC,CASSVAGWGSYEQYF
TRBV7-2,TRBD2,NA,TRBJ2-7,TGTGCCAGCAGCCTGGGGGGGAGAGCCGCCTACGAGCAGTACTTC,CASSLGGRAAYEQYF
TRBV5-1,NA,NA,TRBJ1-4,TGCGCCAGCACTCTAGTCGGGAGGGCGGATGAAAAACTGTTTTTT,CASTLVGRADEKLFF
TRBV5-1,NA,many,TRBJ1-6,TGCGCCAGCAGCTTCGAGGGGGGGGTGAATTCACCCCTCCACTTT,CASSFEGGVNSPLHF
TRBV29-1,TRBD2,NA,TRBJ2-1,TGCAGCCCCACCCTTGCGGGGGGGCACAATGAGCAGTTCTTC,CSPTLAGGHNEQFF
TRBV5-1,TRBD1,NA,TRBJ1-4,TGCGCCAGCAGCCGAGGACAGGGGACAACTAATGAAAAACTGTTTTTT,CASSRGQGTTNEKLFF
TRBV5-1,TRBD1,NA,TRBJ1-2,TGCGCCAGCAGCTCTATCCCGGGACAGGGTGGTGGCTACACCTTC,CASSSIPGQGGGYTF
TRBV24-1,TRBD1,NA,TRBJ1-4,TGTGCCACCAGTGATGGGGACAGGGCTGAAAAACTGTTTTTT,CATSDGDRAEKLFF
TRBV2,TRBD1,NA,TRBJ2-2,TGTGCCAGTTATATGGGTCAGGGGGACACCGGGGAGCTGTTTTTT,CASYMGQGDTGELFF
TRBV7-2,NA,NA,TRBJ1-6,TGTGCCAGCTCCCGGGGGGGGAATCCGCTTCGGTCACCCCTCCACTTT,CASSRGGNPLRSPLHF
TRBV28,TRBD1,few,TRBJ1-6,TGTGCCAGCAGTTTATTAGTAGGACAGGAGACTAATTCACCCCTCCACTTT,CASSLLVGQETNSPLHF
TRBV6-5,TRBD1,once,TRBJ2-7,TGTGCCAGCAGACGGACGTCAGGGGGCTTCCACGAGCAGTACTTC,CASRRTSGGFHEQYF
TRBV27,TRBD2,NA,TRBJ2-1,TGTGCCAGCAGCTTTACTGGACTAGCGGGGGGATTAGGCTCCTACAATGAGCAGTTCTTC,CASSFTGLAGGLGSYNEQFF
TRBV7-9,TRBD2,NA,TRBJ2-5,TGTGCCAGCAGCTTAGCAGCGGGAGGGCCAGAGACCCAGTACTTC,CASSLAAGGPETQYF
TRBV28,TRBD1,NA,TRBJ1-1,TGTGCCAGCAGCTACCCCAGGGGCAGGGGGCGCCAGGTCACTGAAGCTTTCTTT,CASSYPRGRGRQVTEAFF
TRBV19,TRBD1,NA,TRBJ1-4,TGTGCCAGTAGCGTTACCGGGACAGGGGGCGATCCTGATGAAAAACTGTTTTTT,CASSVTGTGGDPDEKLFF
TRBV19,NA,NA,TRBJ2-1,TGTGCCAGTAGTATAGGAGGATCCTACAATGAGCAGTTCTTC,CASSIGGSYNEQFF
TRBV6-5,TRBD1,NA,TRBJ2-3,TGTGCCGGGGAGGGGACAGGGGGATTGGATACGCAGTATTTT,CAGEGTGGLDTQYF
TRBV6-2/TRBV6-3,TRBD1,NA,TRBJ2-7,TGTGCCAGCAGTTACCGGACAGGGGGACACGAGCAGTACTTC,CASSYRTGGHEQYF
TRBV27,NA,NA,TRBJ2-7,TGTGCCAGCAGTTTATCGGCCCCGGGCGGAGGGACCTACGAGCAGTACTTC,CASSLSAPGGGTYEQYF
TRBV5-1,NA,once,TRBJ2-7,TGCGCCAGCAGCTTGACAATAACCTCTTCCGAGCAGTACTTC,CASSLTITSSEQYF
TRBV9,TRBD2,NA,TRBJ2-1,TGTGCCAGCAGCACCTCTAGCGGGAGTTACAATGAGCAGTTCTTC,CASSTSSGSYNEQFF
TRBV6-5,TRBD2,NA,TRBJ2-7,TGTGCCAGCAAGGGGGATCGGGCGGGAGGCGACGAGCAGTACTTC,CASKGDRAGGDEQYF
TRBV3-1/TRBV3-2,TRBD1,NA,TRBJ1-2,TGTGCCAGCAGCCAAGGCGAACGACAGGGACGGGGCTACACCTTC,CASSQGERQGRGYTF
TRBV24-1,NA,NA,TRBJ1-5,TGTGCCACCGAGGACATCCCCAATCAGCCCCAGCATTTT,CATEDIPNQPQHF
TRBV3-1/TRBV3-2,TRBD1,NA,TRBJ1-1,TGTGCCAGCAGCCTTGCAGGGGGGCTGAACACTGAAGCTTTCTTT,CASSLAGGLNTEAFF
TRBV6-1,NA,NA,TRBJ1-1,TGTGCCAGCAGTGAACGGTTTAGCGTCCTTCGGCGGAACACTGAAGCTTTCTTT,CASSERFSVLRRNTEAFF
TRBV11-1,TRBD1,NA,TRBJ1-2,TGTGCCAGCAGCCTTACCCAGGGGGCAGGTTATGGCTACACCTTC,CASSLTQGAGYGYTF
TRBV28,NA,NA,TRBJ2-3,TGTGCCACAAGGGGAGGGGGGACAGATACGCAGTATTTT,CATRGGGTDTQYF
TRBV6-1,NA,NA,TRBJ2-4,TGTGCCAGCAGTGAAGCGGGACTAGCCAAAAACATTCAGTACTTC,CASSEAGLAKNIQYF
TRBV19,NA,NA,TRBJ1-5,TGTGCCAGTAGTAGAGAGGACACAGGGATTCCATCGAGCAATCAGCCCCAGCATTTT,CASSREDTGIPSSNQPQHF
TRBV6-5,NA,NA,TRBJ1-5,TGTGCCAGCACCCAGGGAGGCCCGGATCAGCCCCAGCATTTT,CASTQGGPDQPQHF
TRBV10-2,TRBD2,NA,TRBJ2-7,TGCGCCAGCAGTCCGGGACTAGCATCCCTAGGCGAGCAGTACTTC,CASSPGLASLGEQYF
TRBV5-8,TRBD1,many,TRBJ1-6,TGTGCCAGCAGCTCCACAACAGGGGCGCTTTCACCCCTCCACTTT,CASSSTTGALSPLHF
TRBV19,TRBD1,NA,TRBJ2-7,TGTGCCAGTAGTCGCAGGACAGGGGGCTACGAGCAGTACTTC,CASSRRTGGYEQYF
TRBV6-5,TRBD1,NA,TRBJ1-1,TGTGCCAGCAGTCCTGGGACAGGGGGAATAAGAGAAGCTTTCTTT,CASSPGTGGIREAFF
TRBV7-8,TRBD2,NA,TRBJ2-1,TGTGCCAGCAGCCCGGGGGGGGGCGCCTACAATGAGCAGTTCTTC,CASSPGGGAYNEQFF
TRBV24-1,TRBD1,NA,TRBJ2-1,TGTGCCACCAGTGATTTGAGTCGGGGACAGGGGGCCTACAATGAGCAGTTCTTC,CATSDLSRGQGAYNEQFF
TRBV5-1,NA,NA,TRBJ1-6,TGCGCCAGCAGCTTGCTTGGGGGCGCGGGCAATTCACCCCTCCACTTT,CASSLLGGAGNSPLHF
TRBV30,NA,NA,TRBJ1-1,TGTGCCTGGAGGGAAGGGGGCACTGAAGCTTTCTTT,CAWREGGTEAFF
TRBV2,TRBD1,once,TRBJ2-5,TGTGCCAGCAGTGTGGACAGGGGAGGAGAGACCCAGTACTTC,CASSVDRGGETQYF
TRBV6-5,TRBD1,NA,TRBJ2-7,TGTGCCAGCAATCGGGACAGGGGGGATTACGAGCAGTACTTC,CASNRDRGDYEQYF
TRBV19,TRBD1,NA,TRBJ2-6,TGTGCCAGTACCCGGACAGGTTCTCACTCTGGGGCCAACGTCCTGACTTTC,CASTRTGSHSGANVLTF
TRBV7-9,TRBD2,NA,TRBJ2-3,TGTGCCAGCAGCCCACCGGGACTAGCGGGGCTTTACACAGATACGCAGTATTTT,CASSPPGLAGLYTDTQYF
TRBV6-1,NA,NA,TRBJ1-2,TGTGCCAGCAGTGAACAACTACTCTATGGCTACACCTTC,CASSEQLLYGYTF
TRBV10-3,TRBD2,NA,TRBJ2-1,TGTGCCATCAGTGATCGAAGCGGGAGAGGGTACAATGAGCAGTTCTTC,CAISDRSGRGYNEQFF
TRBV28,TRBD2,NA,TRBJ2-7,TGTGCCAGCAGCCCCAGCGGGGTGGTCTACGAGCAGTACTTC,CASSPSGVVYEQYF
TRBV19,NA,NA,TRBJ2-5,TGTGCCAGTAGTATGAGACGCTATTCTCTTAGAGGAGAGACCCAGTACTTC,CASSMRRYSLRGETQYF
TRBV28,NA,once,TRBJ1-2,TGTGCCAGCAGTTTATCTCCCGGCTATGGCTACACCTTC,CASSLSPGYGYTF
TRBV18,TRBD2,NA,TRBJ2-7,TGTGCCAGCTCACCACTGGGAAGCGGGGGGCCCTACGAGCAGTACTTC,CASSPLGSGGPYEQYF
TRBV7-2,NA,NA,TRBJ1-2,TGTGCCAGCAGCTTAGGTCGGGTGGCCCCCTATGGCTACACCTTC,CASSLGRVAPYGYTF
TRBV6-5,NA,NA,TRBJ2-7,TGTGCCAGCAGTTATTCGTGGCAGGGGGGCTACGAGCAGTACTTC,CASSYSWQGGYEQYF